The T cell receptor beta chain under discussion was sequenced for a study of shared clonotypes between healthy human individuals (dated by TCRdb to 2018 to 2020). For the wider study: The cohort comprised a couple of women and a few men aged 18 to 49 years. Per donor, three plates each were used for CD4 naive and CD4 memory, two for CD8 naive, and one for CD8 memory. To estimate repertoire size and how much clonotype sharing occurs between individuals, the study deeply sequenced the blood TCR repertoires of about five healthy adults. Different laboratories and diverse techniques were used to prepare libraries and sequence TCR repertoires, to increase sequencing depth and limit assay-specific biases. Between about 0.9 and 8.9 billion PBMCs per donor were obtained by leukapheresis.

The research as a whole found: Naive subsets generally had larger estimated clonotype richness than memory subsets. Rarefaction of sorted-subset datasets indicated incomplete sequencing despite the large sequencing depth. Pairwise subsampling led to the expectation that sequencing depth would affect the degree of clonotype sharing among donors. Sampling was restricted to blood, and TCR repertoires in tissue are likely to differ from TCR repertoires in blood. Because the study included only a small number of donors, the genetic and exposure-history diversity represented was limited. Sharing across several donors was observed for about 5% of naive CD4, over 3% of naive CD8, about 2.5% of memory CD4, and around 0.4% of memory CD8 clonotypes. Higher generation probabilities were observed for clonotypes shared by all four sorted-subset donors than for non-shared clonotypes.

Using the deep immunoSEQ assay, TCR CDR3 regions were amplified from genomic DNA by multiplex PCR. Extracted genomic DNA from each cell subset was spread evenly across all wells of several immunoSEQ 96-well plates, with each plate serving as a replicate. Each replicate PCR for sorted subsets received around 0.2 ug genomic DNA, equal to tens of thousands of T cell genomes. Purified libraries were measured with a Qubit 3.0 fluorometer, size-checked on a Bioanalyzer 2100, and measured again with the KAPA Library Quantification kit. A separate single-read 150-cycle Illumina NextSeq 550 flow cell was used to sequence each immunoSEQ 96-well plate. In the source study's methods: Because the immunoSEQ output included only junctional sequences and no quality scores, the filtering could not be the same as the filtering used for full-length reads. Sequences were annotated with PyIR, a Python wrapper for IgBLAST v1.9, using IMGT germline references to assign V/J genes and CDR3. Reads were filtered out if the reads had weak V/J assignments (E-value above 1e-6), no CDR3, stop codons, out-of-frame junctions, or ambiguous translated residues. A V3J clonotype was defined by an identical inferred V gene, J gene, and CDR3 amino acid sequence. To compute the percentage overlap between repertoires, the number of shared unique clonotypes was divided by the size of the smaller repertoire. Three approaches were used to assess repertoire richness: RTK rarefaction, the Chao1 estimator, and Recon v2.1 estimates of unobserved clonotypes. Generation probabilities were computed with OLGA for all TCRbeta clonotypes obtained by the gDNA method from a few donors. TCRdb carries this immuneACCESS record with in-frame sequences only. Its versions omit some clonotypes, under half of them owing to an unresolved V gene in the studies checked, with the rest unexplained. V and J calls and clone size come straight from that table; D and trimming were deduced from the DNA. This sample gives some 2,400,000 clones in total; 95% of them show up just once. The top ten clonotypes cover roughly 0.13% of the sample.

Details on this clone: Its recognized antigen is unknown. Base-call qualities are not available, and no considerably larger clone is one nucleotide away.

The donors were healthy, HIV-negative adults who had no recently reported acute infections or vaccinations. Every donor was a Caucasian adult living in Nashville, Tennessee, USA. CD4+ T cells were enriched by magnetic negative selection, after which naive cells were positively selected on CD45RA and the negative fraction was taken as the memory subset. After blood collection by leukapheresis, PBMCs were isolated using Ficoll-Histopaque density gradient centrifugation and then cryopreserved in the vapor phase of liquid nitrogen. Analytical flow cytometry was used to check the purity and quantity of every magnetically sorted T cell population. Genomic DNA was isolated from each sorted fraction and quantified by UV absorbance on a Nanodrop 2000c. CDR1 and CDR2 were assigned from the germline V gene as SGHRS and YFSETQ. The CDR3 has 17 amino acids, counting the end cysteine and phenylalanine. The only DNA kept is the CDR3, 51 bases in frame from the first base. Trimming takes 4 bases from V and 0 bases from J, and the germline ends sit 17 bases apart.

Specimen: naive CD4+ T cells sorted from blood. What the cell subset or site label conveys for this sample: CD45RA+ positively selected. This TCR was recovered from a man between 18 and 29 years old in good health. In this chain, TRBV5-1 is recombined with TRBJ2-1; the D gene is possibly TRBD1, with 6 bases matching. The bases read TGCGCCAGCAGCCCGTTATTTGGACAGTACTCCTACAATGAGCAGTTCTTC. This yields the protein CASSPLFGQYSYNEQFF.